What follows describes a single T cell receptor (beta chain). Its antigen is not known. This record belongs to a study of T cell responses to AZD1222 COVID-19 vaccine. V lost 4 bases and J 0 bases, leaving 12 bases between the germline ends. Germline CDR1 and CDR2: LNHDA and SQIVND (reference sequence). The CDR3 has 15 residues. The table came from immunoSEQ multiplex PCR; TCRdb's copy has only in-frame clones and leaves some out. Found here are about 140,000 clones, about 90% of them singletons; the top ten hold over 4%. Study-level results: Nearly half of spike-specific TCRs reportedly go after variant regions that carry no mutations. Clonal diversity may have been underestimated, and the donors were mostly white British, with more females than males.

The specimen comprised peripheral blood, sampled 28 days after the second AZD1222 dose. This TCR came from an adult who received the AZD1222 COVID-19 vaccine. V is TRBV19 and J is TRBJ1-1, with a tentative D call TRBD1 (6 bases). CDR3 sequence: CASSTDSLMNTEAFF. As DNA, the CDR3 is TGTGCCAGTAGTACGGACAGCCTAATGAACACTGAAGCTTTCTTT.